Presented here are 5 T cell receptor beta chains from one specimen sequenced in a study of Ad26.COV2.S vaccination and SARS-CoV-2 variants. Treatment: approximately 18 received Ad26.COV2.S at low or high dose, single or two shots; five or six received placebo; per-sample allocation not given. Samples analyzed were those drawn on day 63 after the first vaccine or placebo injection. Here immunoSEQ multiplex PCR was the method, and the copy in TCRdb shows in-frame clones only, minus some. The sample yields some 520,000 clones, approximately 88% seen once. Sequences were derived from peripheral blood, sampled in a trial of Ad26.COV2.S vaccine versus placebo. These receptors came from a person aged 18 to 59 who received the Ad26.COV2.S COVID-19 vaccine or a placebo.

The chain combines TRBV7-2 with TRBJ2-3; 9 bases are shared with TRBD1. This CDR3 spans 15 amino acids. The germline V gene has CDR1 SGHTA and CDR2 FQGNSA. With V trimmed by 4 bases and J by 3 bases, 5 bases remained unmatched. The CDR3 coding sequence is TGTGCCAGCAGCTCCGGACAGGGGATTACAGATACGCAGTATTTT. Its protein is CASSSGQGITDTQYF. Full variable domain (outside the CDR3, taken from reference TRBV7-2 and TRBJ2-3): GAGVSQSPSNKVTEKGKDVELRCDPISGHTALYWYRQSLGQGLEFLIYFQGNSAPDKSGLPSDRFSAERTGGSVSTLTIQRTQQEDSAVYLCASSSGQGITDTQYFGPGTRLTVL.

J is TRBJ2-4 and V is TRBV19; D is unclear. CDR1 is LNHDA, CDR2 SQIVND, per germline (reference sequence). The CDR3 totals 15 residues. Trimming removed 5 bases from V and 5 bases from J, with 16 bases in between. Here the CDR3 reads CASSRVWALQNIQYF. DNA of the CDR3: TGTGCCAGTAGTCGTGTCTGGGCCCTCCAAAACATTCAGTACTTC.

The chain links TRBV29-1 to TRBJ2-7; D remains ambiguous. In germline, CDR1 is SQVTM, CDR2 ANQGSEA. The CDR3 totals 12 residues. V lost 5 bases to trimming and J lost 4 bases, with 12 bases between them. The CDR3 region has the DNA TGCAGCGTTCTCAGCCTTGCGTACGAGCAGTACTTC. This gives the protein CSVLSLAYEQYF.

The chain joins TRBV3-1 (or the pseudogene TRBV3-2) to TRBJ1-6, with D perhaps matching TRBD1 (6 bases). Trimming took off 1 base at V and 10 bases at J, with 14 bases between the two ends. This CDR3 has 15 amino acids. The V gene's germline CDR1 is LGHDT and CDR2 YNNKEL (reference sequence). Here the CDR3 reads CASSQGGQGSSPLHF. CDR3 nucleotide sequence: TGTGCCAGCAGCCAAGGAGGGCAGGGGAGCTCACCCCTCCACTTT.

This chain joins TRBV4-3 and TRBJ1-1; possibly TRBD1 for D (5 bases). The ends were cut back, 0 bases at V and 6 bases at J, with 8 bases in the middle. The germline CDR1 and CDR2 sequences are LGHNA and YSLEER. The CDR3 consists of 13 residues. Here the CDR3 DNA reads TGCGCCAGCAGCCAAGACGGGACGCCTGAAGCTTTCTTT. It encodes CASSQDGTPEAFF.